What follows are 21 T cell receptor beta chains derived from one specimen sequenced in a study of tumor-infiltrating lymphocytes in primary liver carcinoma. Out of unsorted whole blood came the blood RNA, and germline DNA was extracted as well. TCR beta cDNA came from around 0.5 ug total RNA, primed with a constant-region primer. It was through three nested multiplex PCR rounds of slightly modified ARM-PCR that TCR beta libraries arose. Researchers ran the first two PCR rounds for ten to eleven cycles each with TRBV1-TRBV30 forward primers and a C-beta reverse primer. TCRdb reanalysed the multiplex PCR reads using MiXCR and keeps one entry per CDR3 protein. This table has approximately 320,000 distinct CDR3 sequences, approximately 54% appearing once. Sequenced material: peripheral blood. The receptors here all came from a woman aged 25-40 years with primary liver carcinoma and hepatitis B virus infection.

About this clonotype itself: This could be a read error, since a much larger clone is one nucleotide away. This chain uses TRBV6-6 with TRBJ1-5; D call uncertain. The CDR3 has 14 residues. Trimming took 8 bases from V and 5 from J, leaving 16 bases between them. The germline V gene encodes CDR1 MNHNY and CDR2 SVGAGI (reference sequence). The CDR3 reads CASGHGRGYQPQHF. The CDR3 DNA reads as TGTGCCAGCGGGCATGGGCGGGGTTATCAGCCCCAGCATTTT.

This clonotype has just a few counts. The chain carries TRBV12-3 or TRBV12-4 and TRBJ2-3, with 9 bases matching TRBD2. The CDR3 has 17 amino acids. Trimming removed 5 bases from V and 0 bases from J; junction bases left unmatched: 9. The CDR3 DNA reads as TGTGCCAGCAGTACCGGGACTAGCCTCACTAGCACAGATACGCAGTATTTT. It encodes CASSTGTSLTSTDTQYF.

About this clonotype itself: Here the CDR3 omits its conserved ending phenylalanine or tryptophan, so a read error is the likely source. The chain recombines TRBV11-3 with TRBJ2-1; TRBD2 might be the D (5 bases). There are 15 residues in the CDR3. V was cut by 0 bases and J by 8 bases, with 14 bases left in between. Germline V gene lookup returns CDR1 SGHNT and CDR2 YENEEA. CDR3 nucleotides: TGTGCCAGCAGCTTAGATCTAGACCCGAGGGATGAGCAGTTCCTC. Its translation: CASSLDLDPRDEQFL.

In regard to this clonotype: A junction end diverges from the germline sequence, so it may reflect a read error. The V gene is TRBV6-6, the J gene TRBJ1-2; possible D gene TRBD1, 5 bases. From germline, CDR1 is MNHNY and CDR2 SVGAGI (reference sequence). The CDR3 length is 14 residues. The CDR3 is CASNYRDLLRGYTF. The CDR3 region has the DNA TGTGCCAGCAATTACCGGGACCTCTTGAGAGGCTACACCTTC.

Regarding this clonotype: This clone may be a read error of a much larger clone one base away. The chain is built from TRBV4-2 and TRBJ2-3; tentative D call: TRBD2 (6 bases). Trimming left V 4 bases short and J 6 bases short, with 14 bases between. The V gene's germline CDR1 is LGHNA and CDR2 YNFKEQ. The CDR3 is 14 amino acids. This CDR3 reads CASSPAGGQDTQYF. The CDR3 DNA is TGTGCCAGCAGCCCCGCCGGGGGTCAGGATACGCAGTATTTT.

On this clonotype itself: The conserved phenylalanine or tryptophan normally closing the CDR3 is absent here, so this likely arose from a read error. The V call is TRBV12-5, the J call TRBJ2-1; D is unclear. The germline V gene has CDR1 LGHNT and CDR2 FRNRAP. V was trimmed by 1 base and J by 4 bases, leaving 2 bases between them. The CDR3 covers 12 residues. CDR3 region: CASGLAYNEQFS. CDR3 in DNA: TGTGCTAGTGGTTTGGCGTACAATGAGCAGTTCTCC.

At least ten counts were recorded for this clonotype. The chain is built from TRBV11-2 and TRBJ2-5; D ambiguous. Germline V gene sequence: CDR1 SGHAT, CDR2 FQNNGV. Trimming left V 3 bases short and J 5 bases short, with 7 bases between. This CDR3 has 12 amino acids. The CDR3 spells CASSFFRETQYF. In nucleotides, the CDR3 is TGTGCCAGCAGCTTTTTCCGGGAGACCCAGTACTTC.

The J gene is TRBJ2-2, the V gene TRBV4-1; 10 positions agree with TRBD2. The CDR3 loop spans 16 amino acids. Germline V gene lookup returns CDR1 MGHRA and CDR2 YSYEKL. Trimming cost V 2 bases and J 1 base; bases outside gene matches: 1. CDR3 sequence reads: CASSQWTSGNTGELFF. The CDR3 region has the DNA TGCGCCAGCAGCCAATGGACTAGCGGGAACACCGGGGAGCTGTTTTTT.

This clonotype has just a few counts. The chain combines TRBV28 with TRBJ2-1; D ambiguous. V was clipped by 6 bases and J by 4 bases, with 13 bases between them. The CDR3 sequence is 14 residues long. Germline assignment: CDR1 MDHEN and CDR2 SYDVKM. The DNA for the CDR3 is TGTGCCAGCAGCGCCCCGGCCCGGTACAATGAGCAGTTCTTC. Translation: CASSAPARYNEQFF.

The chain has TRBV10-1 and TRBJ2-5, with TRBD2 matching over 10 bases. The V gene's germline CDR1 is WNHNN and CDR2 SYGVQD (reference sequence). The CDR3 is made up of 14 amino acids. Losses at the gene ends were 2 bases for V and 5 bases for J; bases not matched to a gene: 2. As DNA, the CDR3 is TGCGCCAGCAGTGAGGGACTAGCGGATGAGACCCAGTACTTC. This translates into CASSEGLADETQYF.

The chain links TRBV6-2 or TRBV6-3 to TRBJ1-5; a weak D match, TRBD1 (6 bases). The CDR3 extends over 14 amino acids. V was shortened by 7 bases and J by 5 bases, with 15 bases between the two germline ends. In germline, CDR1 is MNHEY, CDR2 SVGEGT. The CDR3 is CASNDYRVDQPQHF. The CDR3 DNA is TGTGCCAGCAACGACTACAGGGTTGATCAGCCCCAGCATTTT.

The chain carries TRBV6-2 or TRBV6-3 and TRBJ2-2; either TRBD1 or TRBD2 may fit D (6 bases each). Germline V gives CDR1 MNHEY, CDR2 SVGEGT. CDR3 length equals 18 residues. V was shortened by 6 bases and J by 4 bases, with 24 bases between the two germline ends. For the CDR3, the DNA is TGTGCCAGCAGGACACACTCACGAGGGGGGACCCTCACCGGGGAGCTGTTTTTT. Its translation is CASRTHSRGGTLTGELFF.

This chain joins TRBV4-1 and TRBJ1-4; D is ambiguous. Germline V lookup: CDR1 MGHRA, CDR2 YSYEKL. The CDR3 length is 17 residues. Trimming shortened V by 0 bases and J by 7 bases, and 18 bases separated the two germline ends. CDR3: CASSQDRGGRRFEKLFF. The CDR3 DNA sequence: TGCGCCAGCAGCCAAGATCGGGGTGGACGGAGGTTTGAAAAACTGTTTTTT.

This clonotype was observed a few times. V gene TRBV12-5 combines with J gene TRBJ2-7, with 9 bases lining up with TRBD1. The CDR3 runs 17 residues. Germline assignment: CDR1 LGHNT and CDR2 FRNRAP. The junction had 10 bases not matched to a gene; V was cut back by 1 base and J by 3 bases. This CDR3 reads CASGLDYTGTGRYEQYF. The CDR3 DNA reads TGTGCTAGTGGTTTGGATTACACCGGGACAGGGCGCTACGAGCAGTACTTC.

The table lists this clonotype with a few counts. The chain uses TRBV6-2 or TRBV6-3 and TRBJ2-3; weak D call: TRBD2 (6 bases). CDR3 size: 16 residues. CDR1 and CDR2 (germline): MNHEY, SVGEGT. The germline V and J ends were trimmed by 4 bases and 1 base, with 15 bases remaining between them. The CDR3 DNA reads as TGTGCCAGCAGTTCTTACTATCCGGGAGGCACAGATACGCAGTATTTT. Amino acids: CASSSYYPGGTDTQYF.

Regarding this clonotype: A much larger clone is a single base away; this may be a read error. As DNA, the CDR3 is TGTGCCAGCAGTCTAAACTCCTACGAGCATTACTTC. It is translated as CASSLNSYEHYF. The chain has TRBV12-3 or TRBV12-4 and TRBJ2-7; D is undetermined. The CDR3 covers 12 residues.

This chain uses TRBV28 with TRBJ2-4, with a weak D call TRBD1 (6 bases). The V gene's germline CDR1 is MDHEN and CDR2 SYDVKM. The CDR3 covers 15 residues. Trimming took 8 bases from V and 6 from J, leaving 20 bases between them. The CDR3 DNA is TGTGCCAGCGGTTCGTACAGGGTCCCAAGAAACATTCAGTACTTC. This gives the protein CASGSYRVPRNIQYF. Supplemented by reference TRBV28 and TRBJ2-4, the full variable domain reads DVKVTQSSRYLVKRTGEKVFLECVQDMDHENMFWYRQDPGLGLRLIYFSYDVKMKEKGDIPEGYSVSREKKERFSLILESASTNQTSMYLCASGSYRVPRNIQYFGAGTRLSVL.

Note on this clonotype: Possible read error: a much larger clone is one base away. The chain links TRBV29-1 to TRBJ2-1; D is possibly TRBD1 or TRBD2 (5 bases each). The CDR3 extends over 15 amino acids. Trimming stripped 2 bases from V and 5 bases from J, with 16 bases between. Germline-derived CDR1 and CDR2 are SQVTM and ANQGSEA. CDR3 sequence (DNA): TGCAGCGTTGAACTCCGGGGCTGCACCGACAATGAGCAGTTCTTC. Protein: CSVELRGCTDNEQFF.

The V call is TRBV6-1, the J call TRBJ1-3; D is uncertain. The CDR3 is made up of 16 amino acids. Trimming pared 4 bases from V and 0 bases from J, leaving 13 bases between. Germline V gene data show CDR1 as MNHNS and CDR2 as SASEGT. CDR3 bases: TGTGCCAGCAGTGTCCTACACGGTTTCTCTGGAAACACCATATATTTT. It is translated as CASSVLHGFSGNTIYF.

This sequence joins TRBV28 and TRBJ2-1; D is undetermined. V lost 5 bases to trimming and J lost 9 bases, with 11 bases between them. The CDR3 consists of 12 residues. Germline loops: CDR1 MDHEN, CDR2 SYDVKM. This CDR3 reads CASSRLAREQFF. In DNA form, the CDR3 reads TGTGCCAGCAGTAGACTGGCTCGTGAGCAGTTCTTC. Together with reference TRBV28 and TRBJ2-1, the CDR3 gives the full variable domain: DVKVTQSSRYLVKRTGEKVFLECVQDMDHENMFWYRQDPGLGLRLIYFSYDVKMKEKGDIPEGYSVSREKKERFSLILESASTNQTSMYLCASSRLAREQFFGPGTRLTVL.

Details on this clonotype: A junction end diverges from the germline sequence, so it may reflect a read error. The gene calls are TRBV24-1 and TRBJ1-2, with TRBD1 identical over 8 bases. Germline assignment: CDR1 KGHDR and CDR2 SFDVKD. CDR3 length: 17 amino acids. This chain's CDR3 is CGTSDSRRGQGINGYTF. The CDR3 DNA reads as TGTGGCACCAGTGATTCGAGGAGAGGACAGGGCATAAATGGCTACACCTTC.